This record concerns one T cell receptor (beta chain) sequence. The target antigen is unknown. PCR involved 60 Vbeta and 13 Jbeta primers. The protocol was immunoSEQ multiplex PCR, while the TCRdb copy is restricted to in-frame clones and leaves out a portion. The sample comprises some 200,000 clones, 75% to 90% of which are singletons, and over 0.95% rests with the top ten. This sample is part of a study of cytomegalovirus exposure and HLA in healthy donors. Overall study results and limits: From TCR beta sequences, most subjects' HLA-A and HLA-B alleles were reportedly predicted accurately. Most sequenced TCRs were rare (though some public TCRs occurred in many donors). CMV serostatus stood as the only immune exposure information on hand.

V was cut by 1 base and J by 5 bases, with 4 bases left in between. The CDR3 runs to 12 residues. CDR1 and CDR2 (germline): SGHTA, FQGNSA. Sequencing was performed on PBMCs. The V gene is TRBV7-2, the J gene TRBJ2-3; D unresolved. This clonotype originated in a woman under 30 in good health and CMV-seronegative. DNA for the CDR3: TGTGCCAGCAGCTTAGGAGTAGATACGCAGTATTTT. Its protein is CASSLGVDTQYF.